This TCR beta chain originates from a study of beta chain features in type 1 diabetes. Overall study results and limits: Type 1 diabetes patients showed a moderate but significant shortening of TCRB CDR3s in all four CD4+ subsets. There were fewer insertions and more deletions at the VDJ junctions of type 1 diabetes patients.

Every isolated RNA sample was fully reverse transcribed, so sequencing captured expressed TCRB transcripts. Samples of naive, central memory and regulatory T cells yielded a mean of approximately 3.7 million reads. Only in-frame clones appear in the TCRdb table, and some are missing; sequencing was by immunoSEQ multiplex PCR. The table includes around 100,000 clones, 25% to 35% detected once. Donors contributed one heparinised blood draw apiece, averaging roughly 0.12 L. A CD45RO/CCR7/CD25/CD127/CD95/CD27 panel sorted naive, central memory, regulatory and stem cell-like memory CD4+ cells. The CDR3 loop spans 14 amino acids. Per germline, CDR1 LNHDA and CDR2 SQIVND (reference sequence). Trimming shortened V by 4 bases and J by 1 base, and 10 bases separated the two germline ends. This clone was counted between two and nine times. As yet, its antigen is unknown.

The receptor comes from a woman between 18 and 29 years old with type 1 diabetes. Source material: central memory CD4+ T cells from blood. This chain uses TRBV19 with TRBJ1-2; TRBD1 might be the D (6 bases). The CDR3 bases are TGTGCCAGTAGTAACAGGGAAGGTAACTATGGCTACACCTTC. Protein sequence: CASSNREGNYGYTF.